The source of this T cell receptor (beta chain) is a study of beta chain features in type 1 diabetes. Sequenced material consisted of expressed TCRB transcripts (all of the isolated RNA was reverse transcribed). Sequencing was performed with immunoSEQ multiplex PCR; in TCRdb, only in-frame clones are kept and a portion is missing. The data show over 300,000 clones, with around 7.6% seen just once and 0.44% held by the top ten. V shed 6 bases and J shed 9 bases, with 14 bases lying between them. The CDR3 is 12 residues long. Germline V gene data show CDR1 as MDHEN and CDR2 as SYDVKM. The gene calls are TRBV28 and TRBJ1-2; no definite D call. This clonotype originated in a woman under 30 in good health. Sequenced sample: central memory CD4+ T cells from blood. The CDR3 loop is CASRTTHTSYTF. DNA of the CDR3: TGTGCCAGCAGGACAACCCACACCAGCTACACCTTC.